The 21 T cell receptor beta chains below all came from one sample that was sequenced in a study of tumor-infiltrating lymphocytes in primary liver carcinoma. Starting from 500 ng of total RNA, TCR beta cDNA was produced with a primer in the constant region. Slightly modified ARM-PCR served as the procedure for the TCR beta libraries. These libraries came from three rounds of nested multiplex PCR. Use of TRBV1-TRBV30 forward primers with a C-beta reverse primer characterized the first two PCR rounds, which lasted about 10 cycles each. Via MiXCR, TCRdb re-called the multiplex PCR reads, giving one row per CDR3 protein. The sample has 70,000 to 95,000 distinct CDR3 sequences, 60% to 75% seen once. Total RNA and DNA came together from approximately 20-30 mg of bulk tissue without cell sorting. Sequenced material: liver tumor tissue from sampling region 4. Subset given: tumor region T4, right-lateral pole. Every receptor here comes from a man between 40 and 49 years old with primary liver carcinoma and hepatitis B virus infection.

This clonotype has only one observation. The final CDR3 position lacks the conserved phenylalanine or tryptophan, pointing to a likely read error. V and J are TRBV11-2 and TRBJ2-7; 8 nucleotides match TRBD1. CDR1 SGHAT and CDR2 FQNNGV come from the germline V gene. The CDR3 totals 16 residues. CDR3 nucleotides: TGCGTCAGCAGCTTAGAGATCTGGACAGGGACGGGTGAGCAGTACCTC. The encoded protein is CVSSLEIWTGTGEQYL.

The rearrangement uses TRBV11-1 and TRBJ2-1; D unclear. Trimming pared 5 bases from V and 6 bases from J, leaving 17 bases between. CDR1 is SGHAT and CDR2 is FQDESV in the germline V gene (reference sequence). The CDR3 contains 15 residues. CDR3 region: CASSMLSDASNEQFF. DNA of the CDR3: TGTGCCAGCAGCATGTTGTCAGACGCTAGCAATGAGCAGTTCTTC.

The CDR3 region has the DNA TGTGCCAGCAACCGAGGGGCCCGAGGCGGCTACAATGAGCAGTTCTTC. Residues: CASNRGARGGYNEQFF. The J gene is TRBJ2-1, the V gene TRBV4-2, with D perhaps matching TRBD1 or TRBD2 (5 bases each). Germline CDR1 LGHNA, CDR2 YNFKEQ. The CDR3 spans 16 residues. V lost 7 bases, J lost 3 bases, and 19 bases lay in between.

This clonotype was seen many times. The chain is built from TRBV6-6 and TRBJ2-7; TRBD1 aligns across 9 bases. V lost 8 bases and J lost 6; bases outside the gene matches: 11. Germline V CDR1 and CDR2: MNHNY, SVGAGI (reference sequence). This CDR3 contains 14 residues. The CDR3 DNA sequence: TGTGCCAGCTCCATGGGACAGGGTACTACCGAGCAGTACTTC. Protein product: CASSMGQGTTEQYF.

Remarks on this clonotype: A clone one base away is much larger, so this may be a read error. The chain has TRBV10-3 and TRBJ2-4; D gene unclear. V was clipped by 8 bases and J by 2 bases, with 13 bases between them. The CDR3 is 14 amino acids. Germline CDR1 reads ENHRY; CDR2 reads SYGVKD. In DNA form, the CDR3 reads TGTGCCATCGGTGCCTCGGCAACCAAAAACATTCAGTACTTC. This gives the protein CAIGASATKNIQYF.

A word on this clonotype: A read error is likely, as this CDR3 ends without the conserved phenylalanine or tryptophan. Here the CDR3 reads CASSLIGDGYTY. CDR3 sequence (DNA): TGTGCCAGCAGCCTGATCGGGGATGGCTACACCTAC. The J gene is TRBJ1-2, the V gene TRBV11-2; D remains unclear. Germline V gene data show CDR1 as SGHAT and CDR2 as FQNNGV. The CDR3 spans 12 residues. V was trimmed by 5 bases and J by 6 bases, leaving 10 bases between them.

This clonotype appeared many times. The rearrangement joins TRBV12-3 or TRBV12-4 to TRBJ1-1, with D hard to call. This CDR3 region has 11 residues. V was pared by 3 bases and J by 11 bases, with 10 bases between. The CDR3 region is CASSLPGVAFF. In nucleotides, the CDR3 is TGTGCCAGCAGTTTGCCAGGAGTGGCTTTCTTT.

Comment on this clonotype: The junction does not match germline at one end; this may be a read error. The chain is built from TRBV6-1 and TRBJ2-4; 7 nucleotides line up with TRBD2. Germline V gene data show CDR1 as MNHNS and CDR2 as SASEGT. The CDR3 has 15 residues. CDR3 bases: TGTGTCAGCAGTATGACCGGGGGGGCCAAAAACATTCAGTACTTC. Residues: CVSSMTGGAKNIQYF.

This clonotype was seen a few times. The chain employs TRBV3-1 and TRBJ1-1; TRBD1 matches at 8 bases. Per the germline V gene, CDR1 is LGHDT and CDR2 is YNNKEL (reference sequence). This CDR3 region has 15 residues. With 1 base clipped from V and 0 bases from J, the junction kept 1 base outside the gene matches. Written as DNA, the CDR3 is TGTGCCAGCAGCCAAGGACAGGGGATGAACACTGAAGCTTTCTTT. This translates into CASSQGQGMNTEAFF.

A note on this clonotype: A read error may explain this, as a much larger clone is one base away. The chain is built from TRBV7-9 and TRBJ1-4, with unresolved D. The CDR3 spans 14 residues. CDR1 is SEHNR, CDR2 FQNEAQ, per germline (reference sequence). The CDR3 DNA reads TGTGCCAGCTGCTTAGGGACAACTAATGAAAAACTGTTTTTT. It specifies CASCLGTTNEKLFF.

As for this clonotype: Sequence at one end of the junction differs from germline and may be a read error. This chain connects TRBV11-2 to TRBJ2-1; D unresolved. This CDR3 has 13 amino acids. Per germline, CDR1 SGHAT and CDR2 FQNNGV. CDR3 amino acids: CASSLNEAYEQSF. The CDR3, as DNA: TGTGCCAGCAGCTTAAACGAAGCCTATGAGCAGTCCTTC.

The chain combines TRBV29-1 with TRBJ2-1; TRBD1 matches 7 bases. The germline V gene encodes CDR1 SQVTM and CDR2 ANQGSEA. V gave up 4 bases and J gave up 4 bases; unmatched junction bases: 10. The CDR3 is made up of 15 amino acids. CDR3 amino acids: CSVGRGTVTYNEQFF. CDR3 in DNA: TGCAGCGTTGGCAGGGGGACAGTTACTTACAATGAGCAGTTCTTC.

A single count supports this clonotype. The rearrangement uses TRBV6-2 or TRBV6-3 and TRBJ2-1; TRBD2 agrees at 16 bases. There are 16 residues in the CDR3. The germline V gene encodes CDR1 MNHEY and CDR2 SVGEGT. As DNA, the CDR3 is TGTGTCGGCAGTCCCGGGACTAGCGGGAGGGGGCATGAGCAGTTCTTC. Translation: CVGSPGTSGRGHEQFF.

Notes on this clonotype: Germline and junction disagree at one end, which may indicate a read error. The chain uses TRBV28 and TRBJ1-4, with D perhaps matching TRBD1 (5 bases). CDR1 and CDR2 (germline): MDHEN, SYDVKM. This CDR3 region has 14 residues. The CDR3 loop reads CANSSPGHVGKLFF. CDR3 nucleotides: TGTGCCAACAGTTCTCCTGGACACGTGGGGAAACTATTTTTT.

The CDR3: CASSYTPGDYNEQFF. The CDR3 region has the DNA TGTGCCAGCAGTTACACGCCAGGAGACTACAATGAGCAGTTCTTC. The genes are TRBV6-5 and TRBJ2-1; D unclear. In germline, CDR1 is MNHEY, CDR2 SVGAGI. V was cut by 2 bases and J by 3 bases, with 11 bases left in between. The CDR3 is made up of 15 amino acids.

As regards this clonotype: The CDR3 does not close with the conserved phenylalanine or tryptophan, likely indicating a read error. The limits of the CDR3 on the DNA are not certain, so only TCRdb's listed CDR3 is given. The chain has TRBV11-2 and TRBJ2-1; the table's D call TRBD2 went unverified against the DNA. Per the germline V gene, CDR1 is SGHAT and CDR2 is FQNNGV. The CDR3 is 16 amino acids long, termini counted. CDR3 protein: CASSYSSTSGRVGGFV.

A word on this clonotype: At one boundary the junction diverges from the germline segment, which might be a read error. CDR3 amino acids: CASSLAGRHQPQQF. In DNA form, the CDR3 reads TGTGCCAGCAGCTTAGCAGGGCGGCATCAACCCCAGCAATTT. The rearrangement joins TRBV11-2 to TRBJ1-5, with D possibly being TRBD1 (5 bases). The germline V gene has CDR1 SGHAT and CDR2 FQNNGV. The CDR3 covers 14 residues.

Concerning this clonotype: Given a much more abundant clone one base away, this may be a read error. This chain uses TRBV5-1 with TRBJ1-5, with a possible D match to TRBD1 (5 bases). The CDR3 length is 16 residues. V gave up 3 bases and J gave up 6 bases, with 19 bases separating them. The germline gives CDR1 SGHRS, CDR2 YFSETQ. CDR3 DNA: TGCGCCAGCAGCTCGGGGACGGTGTATTGCATTCAGCCCCAGCATTTT. This sequence encodes CASSSGTVYCIQPQHF.

Details on this clonotype: Because the CDR3 is missing its conserved closing phenylalanine or tryptophan, this is likely a read error. The gene calls are TRBV12-3 or TRBV12-4 and TRBJ2-7, with D hard to call. The CDR3 covers 14 residues. The CDR3 loop is CVSSGLSSSYEQYL. Written as DNA, the CDR3 is TGTGTCAGCAGTGGCCTGTCTTCCTCCTACGAGCAGTACCTC.

This clonotype was seen many times. The chain employs TRBV7-8 and TRBJ2-2; 11 bases agree with TRBD1. The CDR3 extends over 15 amino acids. Germline values: CDR1 SGHVS, CDR2 FQNEAQ. Trimming took 4 bases from V and 4 from J; bases not matched to a gene: 2. CDR3 residues: CASSSGTGGTGELFF. CDR3 nucleotides: TGTGCCAGCAGCTCCGGGACAGGGGGCACCGGGGAGCTGTTTTTT.

Many counts were recorded for this clonotype. This sequence joins TRBV10-3 and TRBJ2-1, with D perhaps TRBD1 (6 bases). Trimming removed 11 bases from V and 3 bases from J, with 11 bases in between. In germline, CDR1 is ENHRY, CDR2 SYGVKD. The CDR3 has 12 residues. In nucleotides, the CDR3 is TGTGCCCTCCGGGACAACTACAATGAGCAGTTCTTC. Protein: CALRDNYNEQFF.